Sequencing of this TCR beta chain was carried out in a study of control samples from healthy donors and cancer patients. The V gene end was trimmed by 4 bases and the J gene end by 8 bases; junction bases not matched to a gene: 9. Germline assignment: CDR1 LGHDT and CDR2 YNNKEL (reference sequence). The CDR3 has 15 residues. Method: immunoSEQ multiplex PCR; TCRdb's copy keeps in-frame clones and lacks some. Of over 85,000 clones listed, roughly 88% were seen once; the top ten hold around 3.9%. This chain connects TRBV3-1 (or the pseudogene TRBV3-2) to TRBJ2-1; TRBD2 matches 9 bases. Sequenced material: PBMCs. The source is a woman aged 55-69 years with lung cancer. CDR3 protein: CASSPRGLALDEQFF. The CDR3 coding sequence is TGTGCCAGCAGCCCGCGTGGACTAGCGCTGGATGAGCAGTTCTTC.